Below, 8 T cell receptor beta chains from the same sample are listed, as sequenced in a study of cytomegalovirus exposure and HLA in healthy donors. 60 Vbeta and 13 Jbeta primers were used in PCR. Data came from immunoSEQ multiplex PCR; TCRdb stores just in-frame clones and leaves some out. The profile shows approximately 100,000 clones, 76% of them singletons. Source material: PBMCs. These receptors originate from a middle-aged man in good health and CMV-seronegative.

The genes are TRBV5-1 and TRBJ1-1, with no clear D. CDR3 size: 12 residues. Trimming cost V 0 bases and J 8 bases, with 8 bases left between them. CDR1 and CDR2 (germline): SGHRS, YFSETQ. The CDR3 is CASSLVTGEAFF. DNA for the CDR3: TGCGCCAGCAGCTTGGTAACCGGGGAAGCTTTCTTT.

V is TRBV5-5 and J is TRBJ1-2; tentatively, D is TRBD1 (5 bases). The CDR3 runs 14 residues. Germline values: CDR1 SGHKS, CDR2 YYEKEE (reference sequence). Trimming left V 7 bases short and J 4 bases short, with 17 bases between. The CDR3 DNA follows: TGTGCCAGCCTTATGGGGTCGGGGGTCTATGGCTACACCTTC. This gives the protein CASLMGSGVYGYTF.

This clone was seen a few times. The chain uses TRBV9 and TRBJ1-4, with TRBD1 matching 8 bases. This CDR3 is 15 amino acids long. With V trimmed by 4 bases and J by 8 bases, 10 bases remained unmatched. The germline V gene encodes CDR1 SGDLS and CDR2 YYNGEE. The CDR3 DNA sequence: TGTGCCAGCAGCTTCGGGGGGACAGGTGGAGAAAAACTGTTTTTT. Protein product: CASSFGGTGGEKLFF. The full variable domain, with the rest looked up from reference TRBV9 and TRBJ1-4, is DSGVTQTPKHLITATGQRVTLRCSPRSGDLSVYWYQQSLDQGLQFLIQYYNGEERAKGNILERFSAQQFPDLHSELNLSSLELGDSALYFCASSFGGTGGEKLFFGSGTQLSVL.

This chain uses TRBV6-1 with TRBJ1-1, with 7 positions matching TRBD1. CDR3 length equals 15 residues. Losses at the gene ends were 7 bases for V and 0 bases for J; bases not matched to a gene: 8. From germline, CDR1 is MNHNS and CDR2 SASEGT. CDR3 DNA sequence: TGTGCCAGCAATCGGGACAGAATCATGAACACTGAAGCTTTCTTT. It is translated as CASNRDRIMNTEAFF.

The chain couples TRBV29-1 to TRBJ2-7; 7 bases fit TRBD1. CDR1 and CDR2 from the germline V gene are SQVTM and ANQGSEA. CDR3 length: 12 residues. After removal of 6 bases from V and 2 bases from J, the junction contained 4 bases not matched to a gene. The CDR3 DNA follows: TGCAGCGTCGTAGGGACAGCCTACGAGCAGTACGTC. It specifies CSVVGTAYEQYV.

This clone was seen only once. The chain employs TRBV18 and TRBJ1-1, with D possibly being TRBD1 (5 bases). Germline V CDR1 and CDR2: KGHSH, LQKENI. Trimming stripped 2 bases from V and 1 base from J, with 5 bases between. The CDR3 totals 13 residues. CDR3 sequence reads: CASSPRGNTEAFF. The CDR3 coding sequence is TGTGCCAGCTCACCAAGGGGGAACACTGAAGCTTTCTTT.

The V gene is TRBV23-1, the J gene TRBJ1-1; 7 positions agree with TRBD1. TRBV23-1 is sorted into the ORF group, with uncertain function. Trimming cost V 8 bases and J 1 base; bases outside gene matches: 19. The CDR3 has 18 amino acids. The CDR3 sequence is CASRLSPRWDRTNTEAFF. The CDR3 DNA reads TGCGCCAGCCGCCTTTCCCCTCGCTGGGACAGAACGAACACTGAAGCTTTCTTT.

This clone was seen a few times. V and J are TRBV4-3 and TRBJ1-2, with D uncertain. The CDR3 is 13 residues long. V lost 2 bases and J 6 bases, leaving 10 bases between the germline ends. Germline V lookup: CDR1 LGHNA, CDR2 YSLEER. This CDR3 is CASSQTGEDGYTF. The CDR3 bases are TGCGCCAGCAGCCAAACGGGAGAGGATGGCTACACCTTC.